The present entry profiles one TCR beta chain with its context. The sample comes from a study of blood T cells in healthy people across ages. A J-beta primer mix and a sample-barcoded 5' primer were used in a second PCR of about 7 to 12 cycles. TCRdb fed the 5' RACE reads into MiXCR, producing one record per CDR3 protein. The table shows roughly 800,000 distinct CDR3 sequences, with roughly 24% occurring only once. The CDR3 consists of 13 residues. CDR1 DFQATT and CDR2 SNEGSKA come from the germline V gene (reference sequence). The same sample was also studied in work on T cells of mothers and their children. As reported in that work: A few healthy Caucasian mothers, along with their six children, were the donors.

The V gene is TRBV20-1, the J gene TRBJ2-5, with D uncertain. The J call may be faulty, since TRBJ2-7 better matches the DNA end. The source of this sequence is a boy between 10 and 17 years old in good health. Sequenced material: blood. This CDR3 is CSARRPSWYEQYF. In DNA, the CDR3 is TGCAGTGCCAGGCGCCCATCGTGGTACGAGCAGTACTTC.